This note documents a single T cell receptor beta chain sequence. The source of the sample is a study of T cell changes during pregnancy in multiple sclerosis. Only in-frame clones appear in the TCRdb table, and some are missing; sequencing was by immunoSEQ multiplex PCR. Counted here are 65,000 to 80,000 clones, 75% to 95% occurring once; the ten biggest clones make up about 1.5%. V trimming: 1 base; J trimming: 7 bases; junction bases outside the gene matches: 10. The germline V gene encodes CDR1 SEHNR and CDR2 FQNEAQ (reference sequence). The CDR3 totals 16 residues. This receptor was obtained from a female donor with multiple sclerosis, enrolled in a pregnancy study. The chain recombines TRBV7-9 with TRBJ2-7; 10 positions agree with TRBD1. The input for sequencing was peripheral blood, taken in the third trimester of pregnancy. This CDR3 reads CASSLEGGTGAQEQYF. CDR3 DNA: TGTGCCAGCAGCTTAGAAGGGGGGACAGGGGCGCAGGAGCAGTACTTC.